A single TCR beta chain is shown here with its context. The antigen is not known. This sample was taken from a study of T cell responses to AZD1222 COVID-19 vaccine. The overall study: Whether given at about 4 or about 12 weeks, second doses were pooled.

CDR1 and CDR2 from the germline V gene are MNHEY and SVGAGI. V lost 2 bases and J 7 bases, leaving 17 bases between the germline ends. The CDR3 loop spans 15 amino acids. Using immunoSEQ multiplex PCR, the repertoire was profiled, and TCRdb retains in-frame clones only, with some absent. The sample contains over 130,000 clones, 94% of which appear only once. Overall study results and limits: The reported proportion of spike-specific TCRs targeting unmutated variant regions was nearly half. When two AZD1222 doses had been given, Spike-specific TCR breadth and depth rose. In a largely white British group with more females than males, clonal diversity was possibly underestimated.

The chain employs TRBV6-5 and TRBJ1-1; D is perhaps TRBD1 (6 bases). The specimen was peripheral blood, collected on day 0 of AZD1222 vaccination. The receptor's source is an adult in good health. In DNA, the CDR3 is TGTGCCAGCAGTTACAGGGGGGCAGGATCTTATGAAGCTTTCTTT. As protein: CASSYRGAGSYEAFF.